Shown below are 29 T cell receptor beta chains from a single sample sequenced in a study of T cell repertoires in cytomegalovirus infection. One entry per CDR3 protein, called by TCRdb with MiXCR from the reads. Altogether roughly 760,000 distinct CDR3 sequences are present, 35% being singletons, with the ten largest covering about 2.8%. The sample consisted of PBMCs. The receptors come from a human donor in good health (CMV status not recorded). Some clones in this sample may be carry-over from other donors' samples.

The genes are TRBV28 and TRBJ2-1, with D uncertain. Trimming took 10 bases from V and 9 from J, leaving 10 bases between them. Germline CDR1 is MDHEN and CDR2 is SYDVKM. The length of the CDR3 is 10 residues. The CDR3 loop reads CATDGGEQFF. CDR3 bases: TGTGCCACCGACGGTGGTGAGCAGTTCTTC.

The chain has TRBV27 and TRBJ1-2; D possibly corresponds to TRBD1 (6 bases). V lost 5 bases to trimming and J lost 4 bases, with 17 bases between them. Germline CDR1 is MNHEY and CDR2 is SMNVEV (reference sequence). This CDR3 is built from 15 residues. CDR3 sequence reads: CASSLDRRKVYGYTF. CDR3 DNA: TGTGCCAGCAGTCTCGACAGGCGAAAAGTCTATGGCTACACCTTC.

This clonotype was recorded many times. The CDR3 loop reads CASSSKRGPYEQYF. The CDR3 nucleotides read TGTGCCAGCAGCTCAAAGCGGGGACCCTACGAGCAGTACTTC. The chain links TRBV7-2 to TRBJ2-7, with 7 bases that match TRBD2. The CDR3 contains 14 residues. V shed 4 bases and J 2 bases; nucleotides not matched to a gene: 5. The V gene's germline CDR1 is SGHTA and CDR2 FQGNSA.

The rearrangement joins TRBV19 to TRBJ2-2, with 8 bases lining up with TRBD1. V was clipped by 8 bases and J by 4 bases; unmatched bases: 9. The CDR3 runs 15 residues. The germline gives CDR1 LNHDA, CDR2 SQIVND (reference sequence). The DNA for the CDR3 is TGTGCCAGTCTGCCCAGGGGGCGCGGCACCGGGGAGCTGTTTTTT. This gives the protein CASLPRGRGTGELFF.

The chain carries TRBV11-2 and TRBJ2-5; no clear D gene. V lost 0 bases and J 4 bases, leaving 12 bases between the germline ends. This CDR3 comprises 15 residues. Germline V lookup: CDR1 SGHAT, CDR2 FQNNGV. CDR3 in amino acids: CASSLETPFRETQYF. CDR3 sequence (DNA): TGTGCCAGCAGCTTAGAAACCCCATTTCGAGAGACCCAGTACTTC.

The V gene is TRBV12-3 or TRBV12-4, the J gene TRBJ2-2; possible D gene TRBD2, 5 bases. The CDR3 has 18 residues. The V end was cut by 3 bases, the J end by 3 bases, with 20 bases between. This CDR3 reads CASSFSIGAGEDTGELFF. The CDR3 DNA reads TGTGCCAGCAGTTTTTCAATTGGCGCGGGCGAGGACACCGGGGAGCTGTTTTTT.

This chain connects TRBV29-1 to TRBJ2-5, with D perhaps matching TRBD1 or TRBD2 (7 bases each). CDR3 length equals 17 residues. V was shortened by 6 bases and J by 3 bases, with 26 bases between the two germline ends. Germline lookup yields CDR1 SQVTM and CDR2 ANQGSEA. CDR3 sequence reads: CSVRTGGALAGEETQYF. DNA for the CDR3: TGCAGCGTAAGGACAGGAGGGGCACTGGCGGGGGAAGAGACCCAGTACTTC.

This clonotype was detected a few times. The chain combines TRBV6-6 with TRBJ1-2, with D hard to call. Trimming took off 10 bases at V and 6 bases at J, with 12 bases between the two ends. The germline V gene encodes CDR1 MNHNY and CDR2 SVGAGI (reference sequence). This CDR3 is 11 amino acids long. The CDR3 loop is CATSTRNGYTF. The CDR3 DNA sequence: TGTGCCACCTCGACAAGGAATGGCTACACCTTC.

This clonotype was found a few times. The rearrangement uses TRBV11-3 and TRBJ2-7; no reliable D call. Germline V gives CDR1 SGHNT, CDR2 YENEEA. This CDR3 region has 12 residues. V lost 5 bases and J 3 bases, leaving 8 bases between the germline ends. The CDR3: CASSRSDYEQYF. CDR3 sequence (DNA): TGTGCCAGCAGCCGTTCTGACTACGAGCAGTACTTC.

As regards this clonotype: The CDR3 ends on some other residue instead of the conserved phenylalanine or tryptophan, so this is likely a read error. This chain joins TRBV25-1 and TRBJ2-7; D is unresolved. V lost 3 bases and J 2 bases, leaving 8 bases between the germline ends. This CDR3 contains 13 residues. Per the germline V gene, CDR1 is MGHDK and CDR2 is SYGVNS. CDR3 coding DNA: TGTGCCAGCAGTGAGGTCAATCCCTACGAGCAGTACTCC. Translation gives CASSEVNPYEQYS.

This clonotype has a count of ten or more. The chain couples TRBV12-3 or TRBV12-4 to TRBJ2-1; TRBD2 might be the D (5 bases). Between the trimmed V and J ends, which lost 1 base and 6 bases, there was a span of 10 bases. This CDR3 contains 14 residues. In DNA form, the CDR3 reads TGTGCCAGCAGTTTAGAGCGGCTCCCCAATGAGCAGTTCTTC. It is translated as CASSLERLPNEQFF.

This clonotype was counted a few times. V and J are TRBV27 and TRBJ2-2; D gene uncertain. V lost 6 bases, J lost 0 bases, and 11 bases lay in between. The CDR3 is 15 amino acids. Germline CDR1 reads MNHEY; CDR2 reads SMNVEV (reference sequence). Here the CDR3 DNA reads TGTGCCAGCAGCCCGGACGGTGCGAACACCGGGGAGCTGTTTTTT. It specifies CASSPDGANTGELFF.

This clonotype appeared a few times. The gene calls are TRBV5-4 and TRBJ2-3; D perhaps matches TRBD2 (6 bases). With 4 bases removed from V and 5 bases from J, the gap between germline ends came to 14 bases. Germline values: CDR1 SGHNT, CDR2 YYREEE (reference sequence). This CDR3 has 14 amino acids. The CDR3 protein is CASSRDSRGDTQYF. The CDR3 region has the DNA TGTGCCAGCAGCCGGGACTCCCGGGGAGATACGCAGTATTTT.

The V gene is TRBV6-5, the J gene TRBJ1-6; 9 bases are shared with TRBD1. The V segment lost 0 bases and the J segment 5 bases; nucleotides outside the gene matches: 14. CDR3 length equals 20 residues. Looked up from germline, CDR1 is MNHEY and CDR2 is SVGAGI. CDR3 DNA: TGTGCCAGCAGTTACTCCGGGACAGGGCGTTCCAGGTCCCATAATTCACCCCTCCACTTT. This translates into CASSYSGTGRSRSHNSPLHF.

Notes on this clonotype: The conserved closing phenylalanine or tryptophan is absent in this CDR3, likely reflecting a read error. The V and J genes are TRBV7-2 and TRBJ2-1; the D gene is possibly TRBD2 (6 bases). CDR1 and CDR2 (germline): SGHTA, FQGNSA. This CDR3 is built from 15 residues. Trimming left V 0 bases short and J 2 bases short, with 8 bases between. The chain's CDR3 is CASSLAGGPYNEQFL. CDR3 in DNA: TGTGCCAGCAGCTTAGCGGGGGGACCCTACAATGAGCAGTTCTTA.

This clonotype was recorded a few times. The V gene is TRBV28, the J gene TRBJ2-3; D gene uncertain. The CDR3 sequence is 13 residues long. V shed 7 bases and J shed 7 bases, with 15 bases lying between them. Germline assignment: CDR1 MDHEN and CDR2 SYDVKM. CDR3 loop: CASTLRSTNTQYF. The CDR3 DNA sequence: TGTGCCAGCACCCTACGGAGCACGAATACGCAGTATTTT. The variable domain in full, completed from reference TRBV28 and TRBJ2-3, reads DVKVTQSSRYLVKRTGEKVFLECVQDMDHENMFWYRQDPGLGLRLIYFSYDVKMKEKGDIPEGYSVSREKKERFSLILESASTNQTSMYLCASTLRSTNTQYFGPGTRLTVL.

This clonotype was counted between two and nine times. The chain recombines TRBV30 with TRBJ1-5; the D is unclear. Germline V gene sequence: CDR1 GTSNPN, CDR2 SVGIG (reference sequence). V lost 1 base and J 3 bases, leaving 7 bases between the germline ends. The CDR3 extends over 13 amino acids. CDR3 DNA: TGTGCCTGGAGTGGGGAGTACAATCAGCCCCAGCATTTT. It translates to CAWSGEYNQPQHF.

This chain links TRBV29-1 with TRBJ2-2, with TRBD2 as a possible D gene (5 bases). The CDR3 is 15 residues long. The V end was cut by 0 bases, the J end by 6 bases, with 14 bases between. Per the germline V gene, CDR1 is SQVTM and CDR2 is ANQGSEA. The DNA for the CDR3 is TGCAGCGTTGAAGATCTTAGGGAGTTGGCCGGGGAGCTGTTTTTT. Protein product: CSVEDLRELAGELFF.

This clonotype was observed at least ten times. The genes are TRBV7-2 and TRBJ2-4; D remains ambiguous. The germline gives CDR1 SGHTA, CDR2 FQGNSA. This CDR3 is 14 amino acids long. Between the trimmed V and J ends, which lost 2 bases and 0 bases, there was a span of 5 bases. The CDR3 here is CASSLWIAKNIQYF. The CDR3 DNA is TGTGCCAGCAGCTTATGGATAGCCAAAAACATTCAGTACTTC.

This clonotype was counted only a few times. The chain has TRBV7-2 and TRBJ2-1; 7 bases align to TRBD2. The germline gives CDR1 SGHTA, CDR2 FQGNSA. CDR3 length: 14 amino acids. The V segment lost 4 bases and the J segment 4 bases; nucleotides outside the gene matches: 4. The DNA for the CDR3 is TGTGCCAGCAGCTGGGGGGGGATTTACAATGAGCAGTTCTTC. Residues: CASSWGGIYNEQFF.

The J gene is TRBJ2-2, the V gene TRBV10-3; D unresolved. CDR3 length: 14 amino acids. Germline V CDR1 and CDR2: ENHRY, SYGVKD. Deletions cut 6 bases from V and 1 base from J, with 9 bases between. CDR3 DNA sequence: TGTGCCATCAGCCGACCCTTGAACACCGGGGAGCTGTTTTTT. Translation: CAISRPLNTGELFF.

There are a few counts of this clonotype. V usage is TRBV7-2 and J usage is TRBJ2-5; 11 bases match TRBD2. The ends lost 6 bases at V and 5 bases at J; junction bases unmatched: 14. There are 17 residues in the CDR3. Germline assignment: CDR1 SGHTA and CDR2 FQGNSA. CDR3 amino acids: CASRPDSGGEVWETQYF. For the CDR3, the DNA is TGTGCCAGCAGACCTGATAGCGGGGGGGAGGTTTGGGAGACCCAGTACTTC.

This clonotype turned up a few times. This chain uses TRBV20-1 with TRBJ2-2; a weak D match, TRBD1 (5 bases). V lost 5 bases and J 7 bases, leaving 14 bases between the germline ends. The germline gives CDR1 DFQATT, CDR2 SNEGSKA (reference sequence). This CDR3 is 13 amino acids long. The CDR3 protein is CSAHRQPRGELFF. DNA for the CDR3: TGCAGTGCTCACCGACAGCCCCGCGGGGAGCTGTTTTTT.

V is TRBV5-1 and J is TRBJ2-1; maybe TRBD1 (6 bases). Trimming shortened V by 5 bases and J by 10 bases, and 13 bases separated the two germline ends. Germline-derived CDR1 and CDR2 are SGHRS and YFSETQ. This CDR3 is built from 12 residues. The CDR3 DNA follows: TGCGCCAGCAGTCCACAGGGTAGGGAGCAGTTCTTC. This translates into CASSPQGREQFF.

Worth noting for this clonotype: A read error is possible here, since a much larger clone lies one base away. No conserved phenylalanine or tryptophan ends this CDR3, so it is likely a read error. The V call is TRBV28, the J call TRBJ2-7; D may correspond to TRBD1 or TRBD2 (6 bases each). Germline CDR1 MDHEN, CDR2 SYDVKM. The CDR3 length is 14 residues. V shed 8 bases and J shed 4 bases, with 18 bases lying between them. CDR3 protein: CASSSPGATYEQYL. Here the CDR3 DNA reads TGTGCCAGCTCAAGCCCGGGGGCAACGTACGAGCAGTACTTA.

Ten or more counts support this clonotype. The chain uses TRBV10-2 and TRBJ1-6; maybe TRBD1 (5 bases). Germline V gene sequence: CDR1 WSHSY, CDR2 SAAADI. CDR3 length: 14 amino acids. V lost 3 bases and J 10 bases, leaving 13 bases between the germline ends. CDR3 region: CASSDGREASPLHF. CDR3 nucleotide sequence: TGCGCCAGCAGTGACGGCAGGGAAGCGTCACCCCTCCACTTT.

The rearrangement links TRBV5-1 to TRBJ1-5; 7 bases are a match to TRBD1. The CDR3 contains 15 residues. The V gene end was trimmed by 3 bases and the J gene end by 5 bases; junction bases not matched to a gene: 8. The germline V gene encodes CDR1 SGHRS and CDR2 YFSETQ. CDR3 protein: CASSSGDSGDQPQHF. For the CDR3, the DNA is TGCGCCAGCAGCTCGGGGGACAGTGGAGATCAGCCCCAGCATTTT.

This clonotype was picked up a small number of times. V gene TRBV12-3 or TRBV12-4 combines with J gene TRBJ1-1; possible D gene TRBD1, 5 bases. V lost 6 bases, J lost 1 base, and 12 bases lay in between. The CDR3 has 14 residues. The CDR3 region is CASSPRQRNTEAFF. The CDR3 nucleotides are TGTGCCAGCAGCCCCAGACAGAGGAACACTGAAGCTTTCTTT.

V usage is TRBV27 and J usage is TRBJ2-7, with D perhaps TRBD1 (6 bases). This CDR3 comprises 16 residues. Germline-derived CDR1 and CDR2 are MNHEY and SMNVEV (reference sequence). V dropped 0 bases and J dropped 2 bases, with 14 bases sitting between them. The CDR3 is CASSLSAGAATYEQYF. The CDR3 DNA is TGTGCCAGCAGTTTATCCGCAGGGGCGGCAACCTACGAGCAGTACTTC.